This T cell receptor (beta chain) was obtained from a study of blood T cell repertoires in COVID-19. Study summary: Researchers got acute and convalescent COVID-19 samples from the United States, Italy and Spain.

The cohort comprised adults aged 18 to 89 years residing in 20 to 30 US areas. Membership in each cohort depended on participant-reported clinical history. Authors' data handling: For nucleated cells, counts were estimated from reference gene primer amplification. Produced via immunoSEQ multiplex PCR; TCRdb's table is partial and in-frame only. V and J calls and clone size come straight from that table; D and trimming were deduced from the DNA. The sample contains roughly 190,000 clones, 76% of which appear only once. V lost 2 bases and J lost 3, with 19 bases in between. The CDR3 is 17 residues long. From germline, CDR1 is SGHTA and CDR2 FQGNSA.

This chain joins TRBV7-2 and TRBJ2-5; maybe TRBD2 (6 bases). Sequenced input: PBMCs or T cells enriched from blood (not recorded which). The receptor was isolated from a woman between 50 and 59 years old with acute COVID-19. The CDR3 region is CASSLTNRQGGKETQYF. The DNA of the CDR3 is TGTGCCAGCAGCTTAACGAACCGGCAGGGAGGCAAAGAGACCCAGTACTTC.